This entry features one T cell receptor beta chain sequence. No antigen is known for it. Base-call qualities are not available, and no considerably larger clone is one nucleotide away. The sample belongs to a study of T cell changes during pregnancy in multiple sclerosis (dated by TCRdb to the late 2010s). With regard to the full study: In women with multiple sclerosis, the researchers looked at how the T cell repertoire shifted as pregnancy progressed.

CDR3 length: 17 amino acids, cysteine to phenylalanine. The entry retains the CDR3 DNA only, 51 bases that are in frame from base 1. Based on the germline V gene, the CDR1 and CDR2 sequences are MDHEN and SYDVKM. V is cut back by 5 bases and J by 5 bases, with 10 bases in the junction unmatched. Library creation used the immunoSEQ multiplex PCR assay. TCRdb retrieved this table from immuneACCESS and kept in-frame rearrangements only. Not all clones are present; in checked studies, unresolved V genes account for under half, and no reason is known for the remainder. The sample records roughly 71,000 clones, roughly 90% of which are singletons. The ten biggest clones cover 1.5% to 2% of the sample.

This TCR derives from a female donor in good health, enrolled as a control in a pregnancy study. Sequencing used peripheral blood, obtained in the first trimester of pregnancy. In this chain, TRBV28 is recombined with TRBJ2-1, with 12 bases matching TRBD2. The CDR3 region: CASSQTSGLAGNNEQFF. DNA sequence: TGTGCCAGCAGTCAGACCAGCGGACTAGCGGGAAACAATGAGCAGTTCTTC.